The rows below give T cell receptor beta chains drawn from one sample of a study of beta chain features in type 1 diabetes. The protocol was immunoSEQ multiplex PCR, while the TCRdb copy is restricted to in-frame clones and leaves out a portion. The sample shows 93,000 or so clones, under 30% of them seen only once. Sequencing used central memory CD4+ T cells from blood. These receptors were obtained from a woman between 18 and 29 years old with type 1 diabetes. CDR3s include the opening cysteine and the closing phenylalanine or tryptophan. The order of the fields is V gene, J gene, D gene, clone size, CDR3 length, CDR3 DNA, CDR3 protein. The D gene is left open where the match is weak. Some rows mark clone size as missing; the rest say once, few, many or name a class of expanded clone.

v_call: TRBV13
j_call: TRBJ2-3
d_call: TRBD1
clone_size: few
cdr3_length: 18
cdr3_nt: TGTGCCAGCAGCTTATCCGTCCTAGTTGGACAGGGGATAGATACGCAGTATTTT
cdr3_aa: CASSLSVLVGQGIDTQYF

v_call: TRBV28
j_call: TRBJ2-4
d_call: .
clone_size: few
cdr3_length: 12
cdr3_nt: TGTGCCAGCAGGGAGAGTAAAAACATTCAGTACTTC
cdr3_aa: CASRESKNIQYF

v_call: TRBV5-4
j_call: TRBJ2-1
d_call: .
clone_size: .
cdr3_length: 15
cdr3_nt: TGTGCCAGCAGCGGGGGAATGTGGGGGGACAATGAGCAGTTCTTC
cdr3_aa: CASSGGMWGDNEQFF

v_call: TRBV29-1
j_call: TRBJ2-1
d_call: TRBD2
clone_size: few
cdr3_length: 17
cdr3_nt: TGCAGCGTTGCCCTATCAGGAGCGGGACTACAATTCAATGAGCAGTTCTTC
cdr3_aa: CSVALSGAGLQFNEQFF

v_call: TRBV4-1
j_call: TRBJ2-1
d_call: .
clone_size: few
cdr3_length: 18
cdr3_nt: TGCGCCAGCAGCCAAGACCCCCCTACGGCAGGGACCTACAATGAGCAGTTCTTC
cdr3_aa: CASSQDPPTAGTYNEQFF

v_call: TRBV7-9
j_call: TRBJ1-1
d_call: .
clone_size: few
cdr3_length: 14
cdr3_nt: TGTGCCAGCAGCTCACTACAGGCGAACACTGAAGCTTTCTTT
cdr3_aa: CASSSLQANTEAFF

v_call: TRBV5-4
j_call: TRBJ2-3
d_call: TRBD1
clone_size: once
cdr3_length: 13
cdr3_nt: TGTGCCAGCAGACCTGGGACAGCGGATACGCAGTATTTT
cdr3_aa: CASRPGTADTQYF

v_call: TRBV21-1
j_call: TRBJ2-3
d_call: .
clone_size: .
cdr3_length: 13
cdr3_nt: TGTGCCAGCGACGGAGGTAGCACAGATACGCAGTATTTT
cdr3_aa: CASDGGSTDTQYF

v_call: TRBV6-5
j_call: TRBJ1-1
d_call: TRBD1
clone_size: .
cdr3_length: 16
cdr3_nt: TGTGCCAGCAGTTTCGGACAGGGATCCTGGAACACTGAAGCTTTCTTT
cdr3_aa: CASSFGQGSWNTEAFF

v_call: TRBV5-1
j_call: TRBJ1-1
d_call: TRBD1
clone_size: .
cdr3_length: 14
cdr3_nt: TGCGCCAGCAGCTCGACAGGGGCAAACACTGAAGCTTTCTTT
cdr3_aa: CASSSTGANTEAFF

v_call: TRBV6-5
j_call: TRBJ2-7
d_call: .
clone_size: .
cdr3_length: 11
cdr3_nt: TGTGCCAGCACCTCGGGTTACGAGCAGTACTTC
cdr3_aa: CASTSGYEQYF

v_call: TRBV2
j_call: TRBJ1-1
d_call: TRBD1
clone_size: few
cdr3_length: 17
cdr3_nt: TGTGCCAGCAGTCGGGGACAGGGGGCGAAGATGAACACTGAAGCTTTCTTT
cdr3_aa: CASSRGQGAKMNTEAFF

v_call: TRBV5-5
j_call: TRBJ2-3
d_call: TRBD2
clone_size: few
cdr3_length: 16
cdr3_nt: TGTGCCAGCAGCTTGAGGACTAGCCAACGCACAGATACGCAGTATTTT
cdr3_aa: CASSLRTSQRTDTQYF

v_call: TRBV7-8
j_call: TRBJ2-1
d_call: TRBD2
clone_size: .
cdr3_length: 17
cdr3_nt: TGTGCCAGCAGCTTAGTCTTTCCTAGCGGGAGGGTCAATGAGCAGTTCTTC
cdr3_aa: CASSLVFPSGRVNEQFF

v_call: TRBV5-1
j_call: TRBJ1-4
d_call: .
clone_size: .
cdr3_length: 16
cdr3_nt: TGCGCCAGCAGCCGGACAGAAGGCGCAACTAATGAAAAACTGTTTTTT
cdr3_aa: CASSRTEGATNEKLFF

v_call: TRBV5-1
j_call: TRBJ2-1
d_call: TRBD2
clone_size: .
cdr3_length: 18
cdr3_nt: TGCGCCAGCGCCGCCTATGGGGGGCGGGAGGGCCGTCACAATGAGCAGTTCTTC
cdr3_aa: CASAAYGGREGRHNEQFF

v_call: TRBV5-4
j_call: TRBJ1-1
d_call: TRBD1
clone_size: .
cdr3_length: 15
cdr3_nt: TGTGCCAGCAGACCCGGACAGGGGATGAACACTGAAGCTTTCTTT
cdr3_aa: CASRPGQGMNTEAFF

v_call: TRBV6-5
j_call: TRBJ2-2
d_call: TRBD1
clone_size: many
cdr3_length: 15
cdr3_nt: TGTGCCAGCAGACGGGACAGGTTAAACACCGGGGAGCTGTTTTTT
cdr3_aa: CASRRDRLNTGELFF

v_call: TRBV2
j_call: TRBJ1-5
d_call: TRBD1
clone_size: .
cdr3_length: 14
cdr3_nt: TGTGCCAGCAGTCCCAGACAGGGATGGCAGCCCCAGCATTTT
cdr3_aa: CASSPRQGWQPQHF

v_call: TRBV5-1
j_call: TRBJ2-1
d_call: .
clone_size: few
cdr3_length: 15
cdr3_nt: TGCGCCAGCAGCTTGTTCGAGCGGCGAGGCAATGAGCAGTTCTTC
cdr3_aa: CASSLFERRGNEQFF

v_call: TRBV6-6
j_call: TRBJ1-4
d_call: .
clone_size: .
cdr3_length: 14
cdr3_nt: TGTGCCAGCAGGGACGGGGGTTTCAATGAAAAACTGTTTTTT
cdr3_aa: CASRDGGFNEKLFF

v_call: TRBV2
j_call: TRBJ2-3
d_call: TRBD2
clone_size: .
cdr3_length: 16
cdr3_nt: TGTGCCAGCAGGGATGCGGAGCGGGGCCGCACAGATACGCAGTATTTT
cdr3_aa: CASRDAERGRTDTQYF

v_call: TRBV30
j_call: TRBJ1-1
d_call: .
clone_size: .
cdr3_length: 17
cdr3_nt: TGTGCCTGGAGTGTAAGTCGGATAGCAACCTCCGGCACTGAAGCTTTCTTT
cdr3_aa: CAWSVSRIATSGTEAFF

v_call: TRBV13
j_call: TRBJ2-3
d_call: .
clone_size: .
cdr3_length: 12
cdr3_nt: TGTGCCAGCAGCTCTAGCACAGATACGCAGTATTTT
cdr3_aa: CASSSSTDTQYF

v_call: TRBV7-2
j_call: TRBJ1-2
d_call: .
clone_size: few
cdr3_length: 14
cdr3_nt: TGTGCCAGCAGCTCTTTGGACAGCGTCTATGGCTACACCTTC
cdr3_aa: CASSSLDSVYGYTF

v_call: TRBV11-3
j_call: TRBJ2-2
d_call: .
clone_size: .
cdr3_length: 12
cdr3_nt: TGTGCCAGCAGATTTAATTTCGGGGAGCTGTTTTTT
cdr3_aa: CASRFNFGELFF

v_call: TRBV6-1
j_call: TRBJ1-2
d_call: .
clone_size: .
cdr3_length: 14
cdr3_nt: TGTGCCAGCAGTGAAGCAGGACAGAACTATGGCTACACCTTC
cdr3_aa: CASSEAGQNYGYTF

v_call: TRBV7-2
j_call: TRBJ2-3
d_call: TRBD1
clone_size: .
cdr3_length: 14
cdr3_nt: TGTGCCAGCAGCTTCCGGACAGGGGCAGATACGCAGTATTTT
cdr3_aa: CASSFRTGADTQYF

v_call: TRBV4-1
j_call: TRBJ2-1
d_call: TRBD2
clone_size: many
cdr3_length: 18
cdr3_nt: TGCGCCAGCAGCCACATAGATATGGGACTAGCGGGGAACAATGAGCAGTTCTTC
cdr3_aa: CASSHIDMGLAGNNEQFF

v_call: TRBV30
j_call: TRBJ1-5
d_call: TRBD1
clone_size: .
cdr3_length: 13
cdr3_nt: TGTGCCTGGAGCCGACAGGGGGACCAGCCCCAGCATTTT
cdr3_aa: CAWSRQGDQPQHF

v_call: TRBV10-3
j_call: TRBJ2-1
d_call: TRBD2
clone_size: few
cdr3_length: 15
cdr3_nt: TGTGCCATCAGGGCGGGACTAGCGGCCAACAATGAGCAGTTCTTC
cdr3_aa: CAIRAGLAANNEQFF

v_call: TRBV5-4
j_call: TRBJ2-4
d_call: .
clone_size: few
cdr3_length: 12
cdr3_nt: TGTGCCAGCAGCTTGAGCGGTGACATTCAGTACTTC
cdr3_aa: CASSLSGDIQYF

v_call: TRBV25-1
j_call: TRBJ2-7
d_call: TRBD1
clone_size: .
cdr3_length: 14
cdr3_nt: TGTGCCAGCAGGGAGGACAGGGGGAAGGGCGAGCAGTACTTC
cdr3_aa: CASREDRGKGEQYF

v_call: TRBV2
j_call: TRBJ1-2
d_call: TRBD1
clone_size: .
cdr3_length: 14
cdr3_nt: TGTGCCAGCAGTGGACAGGGGGATCACTATGGCTACACCTTC
cdr3_aa: CASSGQGDHYGYTF

v_call: TRBV5-4
j_call: TRBJ2-7
d_call: .
clone_size: few
cdr3_length: 13
cdr3_nt: TGTGCCAGCAGCTCCGAGCGGAAATACGAGCAGTACTTC
cdr3_aa: CASSSERKYEQYF

v_call: TRBV6-5
j_call: TRBJ1-1
d_call: .
clone_size: .
cdr3_length: 13
cdr3_nt: TGTGCCAGCAGTTACCCTGGACAGAGTGAAGCTTTCTTT
cdr3_aa: CASSYPGQSEAFF

v_call: TRBV7-9
j_call: TRBJ2-5
d_call: .
clone_size: .
cdr3_length: 16
cdr3_nt: TGTGCCAGCAGCTTAACGAGGGGAGGTGGTCAAGAGACCCAGTACTTC
cdr3_aa: CASSLTRGGGQETQYF

v_call: TRBV14
j_call: TRBJ1-1
d_call: .
clone_size: .
cdr3_length: 16
cdr3_nt: TGTGCCAGCAGCCAAGATCTCGGGGAGGCGAACACTGAAGCTTTCTTT
cdr3_aa: CASSQDLGEANTEAFF

v_call: TRBV11-3
j_call: TRBJ1-1
d_call: TRBD1
clone_size: .
cdr3_length: 15
cdr3_nt: TGTGCCAGCAGCTTAGATCTCGGGGGGACAGGGAAAGCTTTCTTT
cdr3_aa: CASSLDLGGTGKAFF

v_call: TRBV18
j_call: TRBJ2-1
d_call: TRBD2
clone_size: few
cdr3_length: 15
cdr3_nt: TGTGCCAGCTCACGGACTAGCGGGAGTAGTAATGAGCAGTTCTTC
cdr3_aa: CASSRTSGSSNEQFF

v_call: TRBV30
j_call: TRBJ1-5
d_call: .
clone_size: .
cdr3_length: 13
cdr3_nt: TGTGCCTGGAGTGCCGGGAAGGATCAGCCCCAGCATTTT
cdr3_aa: CAWSAGKDQPQHF

v_call: TRBV21-1
j_call: TRBJ2-7
d_call: .
clone_size: few
cdr3_length: 16
cdr3_nt: TGTGCCAGCAGCACGAGACAGGGAAAGGGTACCTACGAGCAGTACTTC
cdr3_aa: CASSTRQGKGTYEQYF

v_call: TRBV4-1
j_call: TRBJ2-5
d_call: .
clone_size: .
cdr3_length: 15
cdr3_nt: TGCGCCAGCAGCCAAGGTTCAGGTTTTGGAGAGACCCAGTACTTC
cdr3_aa: CASSQGSGFGETQYF

v_call: TRBV7-2
j_call: TRBJ2-2
d_call: TRBD1
clone_size: few
cdr3_length: 14
cdr3_nt: TGTGCCAGCAGCTCCCCGACAGGGTCCGGGGAGCTGTTTTTT
cdr3_aa: CASSSPTGSGELFF

v_call: TRBV7-2
j_call: TRBJ1-1
d_call: .
clone_size: .
cdr3_length: 11
cdr3_nt: TGTGCCAGCAGTGAACAGGGTGAAGCTTTCTTT
cdr3_aa: CASSEQGEAFF

v_call: TRBV7-2
j_call: TRBJ2-4
d_call: TRBD2
clone_size: few
cdr3_length: 16
cdr3_nt: TGTGCCAGCAGCTTAGCCGGTGGGCTAGCGGGAGACATTCAGTACTTC
cdr3_aa: CASSLAGGLAGDIQYF

v_call: TRBV28
j_call: TRBJ2-7
d_call: TRBD2
clone_size: .
cdr3_length: 15
cdr3_nt: TGTGCCAGCAGTTTAGGCCTAGCGGGAGTGCACGAGCAGTACTTC
cdr3_aa: CASSLGLAGVHEQYF

v_call: TRBV11-2
j_call: TRBJ1-1
d_call: .
clone_size: .
cdr3_length: 15
cdr3_nt: TGTGCCAGCAGCTTATCGGGTGGCCGTGGCACTGAAGCTTTCTTT
cdr3_aa: CASSLSGGRGTEAFF

v_call: TRBV29-1
j_call: TRBJ1-5
d_call: .
clone_size: few
cdr3_length: 12
cdr3_nt: TGCACCGGGCGGCAGGGTAGTCAGCCCCAGCATTTT
cdr3_aa: CTGRQGSQPQHF